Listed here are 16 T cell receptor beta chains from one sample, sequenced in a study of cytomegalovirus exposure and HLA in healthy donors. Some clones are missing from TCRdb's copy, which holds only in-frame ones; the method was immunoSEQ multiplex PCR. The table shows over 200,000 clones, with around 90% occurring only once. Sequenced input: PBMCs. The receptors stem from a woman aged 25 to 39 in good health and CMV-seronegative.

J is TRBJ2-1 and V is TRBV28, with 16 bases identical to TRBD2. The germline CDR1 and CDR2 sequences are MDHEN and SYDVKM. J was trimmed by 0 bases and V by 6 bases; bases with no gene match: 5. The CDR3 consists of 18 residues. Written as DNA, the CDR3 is TGTGCCAGCAGGGGACTAGCGGGAGGGTGGAGCTCCTACAATGAGCAGTTCTTC. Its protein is CASRGLAGGWSSYNEQFF. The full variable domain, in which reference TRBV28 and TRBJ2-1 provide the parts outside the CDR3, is DVKVTQSSRYLVKRTGEKVFLECVQDMDHENMFWYRQDPGLGLRLIYFSYDVKMKEKGDIPEGYSVSREKKERFSLILESASTNQTSMYLCASRGLAGGWSSYNEQFFGPGTRLTVL.

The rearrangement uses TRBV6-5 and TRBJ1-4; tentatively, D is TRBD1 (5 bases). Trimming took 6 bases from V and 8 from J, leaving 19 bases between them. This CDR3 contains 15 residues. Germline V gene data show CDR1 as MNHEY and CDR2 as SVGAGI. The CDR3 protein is CASRRLGGGVEKLFF. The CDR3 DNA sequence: TGTGCCAGCAGACGCCTCGGGGGGGGAGTAGAAAAACTGTTTTTT.

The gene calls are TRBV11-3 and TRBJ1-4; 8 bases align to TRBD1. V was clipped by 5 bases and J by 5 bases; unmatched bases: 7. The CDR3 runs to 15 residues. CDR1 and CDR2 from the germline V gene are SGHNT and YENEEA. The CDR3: CASSKGTGQNEKLFF. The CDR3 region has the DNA TGTGCCAGCAGCAAAGGGACAGGTCAAAATGAAAAACTGTTTTTT.

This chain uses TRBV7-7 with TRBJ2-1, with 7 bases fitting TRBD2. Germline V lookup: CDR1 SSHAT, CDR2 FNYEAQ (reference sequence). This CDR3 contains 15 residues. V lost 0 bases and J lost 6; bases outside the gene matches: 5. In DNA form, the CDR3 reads TGTGCCAGCAGCTTAGCTGCGGGAGCGGGCAATGAGCAGTTCTTC. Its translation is CASSLAAGAGNEQFF.

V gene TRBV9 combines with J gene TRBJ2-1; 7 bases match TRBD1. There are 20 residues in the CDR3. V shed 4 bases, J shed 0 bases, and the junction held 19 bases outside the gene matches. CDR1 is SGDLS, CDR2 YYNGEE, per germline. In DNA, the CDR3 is TGTGCCAGCAGCTCCCCTAAGACAGGGACCCCCCAAAGCTCCTACAATGAGCAGTTCTTC. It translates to CASSSPKTGTPQSSYNEQFF.

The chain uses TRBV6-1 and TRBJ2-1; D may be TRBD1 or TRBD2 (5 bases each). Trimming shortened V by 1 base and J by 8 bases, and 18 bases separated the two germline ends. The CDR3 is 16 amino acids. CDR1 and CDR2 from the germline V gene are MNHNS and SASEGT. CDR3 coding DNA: TGTGCCAGCAGTGAAGGATATCGGGGCAATTGGGATGAGCAGTTCTTC. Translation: CASSEGYRGNWDEQFF.

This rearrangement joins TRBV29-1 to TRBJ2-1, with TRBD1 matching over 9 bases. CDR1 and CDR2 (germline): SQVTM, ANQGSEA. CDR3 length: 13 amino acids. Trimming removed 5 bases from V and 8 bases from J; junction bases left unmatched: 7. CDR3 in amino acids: CSVSATGGYEQFF. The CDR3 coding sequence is TGCAGCGTTTCGGCTACAGGGGGCTATGAGCAGTTCTTC.

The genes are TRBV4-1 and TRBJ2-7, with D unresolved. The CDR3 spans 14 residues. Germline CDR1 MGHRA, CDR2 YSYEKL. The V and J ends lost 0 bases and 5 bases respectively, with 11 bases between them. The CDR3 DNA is TGCGCCAGCAGCCAAGATCGGTCAGTCAACGAGCAGTACTTC. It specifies CASSQDRSVNEQYF.

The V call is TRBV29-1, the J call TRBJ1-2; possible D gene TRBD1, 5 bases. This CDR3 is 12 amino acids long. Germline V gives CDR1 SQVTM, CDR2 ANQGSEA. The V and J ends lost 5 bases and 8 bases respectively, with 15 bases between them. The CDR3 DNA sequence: TGCAGCGTTCCCCGCCAGGGCTTAGGCTACACCTTC. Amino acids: CSVPRQGLGYTF.

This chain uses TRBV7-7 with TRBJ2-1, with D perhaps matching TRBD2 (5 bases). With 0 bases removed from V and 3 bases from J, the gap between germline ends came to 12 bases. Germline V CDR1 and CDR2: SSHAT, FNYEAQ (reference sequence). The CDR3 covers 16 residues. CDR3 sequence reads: CASSLASSGHYNEQFF. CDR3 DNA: TGTGCCAGCAGCTTAGCGTCCAGCGGTCACTACAATGAGCAGTTCTTC.

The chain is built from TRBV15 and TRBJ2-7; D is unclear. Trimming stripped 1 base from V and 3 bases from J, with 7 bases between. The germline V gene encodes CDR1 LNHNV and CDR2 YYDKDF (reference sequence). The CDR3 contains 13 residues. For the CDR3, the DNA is TGTGCCACCAGCAGAGTCCTATTCTACGAGCAGTACTTC. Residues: CATSRVLFYEQYF.

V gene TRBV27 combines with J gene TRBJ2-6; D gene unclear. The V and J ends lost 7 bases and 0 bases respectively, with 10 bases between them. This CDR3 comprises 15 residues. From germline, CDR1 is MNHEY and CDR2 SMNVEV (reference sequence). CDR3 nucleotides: TGTGCCAGCACCTCCCCGGACTCTGGGGCCAACGTCCTGACTTTC. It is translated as CASTSPDSGANVLTF.

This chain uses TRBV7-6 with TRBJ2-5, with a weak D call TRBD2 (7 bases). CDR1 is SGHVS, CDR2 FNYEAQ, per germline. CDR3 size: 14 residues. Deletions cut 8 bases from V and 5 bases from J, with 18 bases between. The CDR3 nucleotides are TGTGCCAGCCGCAACGTAGGGGGGGAGGAGACCCAGTACTTC. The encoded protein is CASRNVGGEETQYF.

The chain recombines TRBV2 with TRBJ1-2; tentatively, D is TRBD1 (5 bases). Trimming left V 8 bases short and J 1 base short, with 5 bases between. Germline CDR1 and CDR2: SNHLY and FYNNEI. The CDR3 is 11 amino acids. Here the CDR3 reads CASGGNYGYTF. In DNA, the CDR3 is TGTGCCAGCGGGGGTAACTATGGCTACACCTTC.

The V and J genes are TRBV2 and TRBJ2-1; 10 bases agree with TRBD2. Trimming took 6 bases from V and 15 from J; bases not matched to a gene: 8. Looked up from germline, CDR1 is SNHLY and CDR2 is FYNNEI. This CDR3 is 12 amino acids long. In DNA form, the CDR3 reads TGTGCCAGCAGCGAAAGCGGGAGGGGGACGTTCTTC. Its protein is CASSESGRGTFF. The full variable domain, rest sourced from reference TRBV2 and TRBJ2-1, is EPEVTQTPSHQVTQMGQEVILRCVPISNHLYFYWYRQILGQKVEFLVSFYNNEISEKSEIFDDQFSVERPDGSNFTLKIRSTKLEDSAMYFCASSESGRGTFFGPGTRLTVL.

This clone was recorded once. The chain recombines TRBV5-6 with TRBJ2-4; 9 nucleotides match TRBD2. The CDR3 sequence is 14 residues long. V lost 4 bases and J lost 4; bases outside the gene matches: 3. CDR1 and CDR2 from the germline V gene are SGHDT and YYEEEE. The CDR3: CASSKTSGKNIQYF. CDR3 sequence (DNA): TGTGCCAGCAGCAAAACTAGCGGGAAAAACATTCAGTACTTC.